Presented here are 4 T cell receptor beta chains from one specimen sequenced in a study of blood T cell repertoires in COVID-19. Produced via immunoSEQ multiplex PCR; TCRdb's table is partial and in-frame only. The table lists approximately 22,000 clones, 82% of them singletons. Sequenced input: peripheral blood. These receptors came from a human donor in a cohort sampled during active COVID-19.

The chain combines TRBV7-2 with TRBJ2-7, with 9 bases identical to TRBD2. The CDR3 runs to 16 residues. Germline CDR1 reads SGHTA; CDR2 reads FQGNSA. The trim removed 1 base at V and 3 bases at J, leaving 7 bases unmatched. In DNA form, the CDR3 reads TGTGCCAGCAGCTTAGGGGTACTAGCGGGTTTCTACGAGCAGTACTTC. This codes for CASSLGVLAGFYEQYF.

This clone is a singleton in its sample. The V call is TRBV10-1, the J call TRBJ2-1, with 13 bases identical to TRBD2. After removal of 5 bases from V and 0 bases from J, the junction contained 7 bases not matched to a gene. The germline CDR1 and CDR2 sequences are WNHNN and SYGVQD (reference sequence). The length of the CDR3 is 18 residues. CDR3 coding DNA: TGCGCCAGCAGTCCCCCGGGACTAGCGGGATGCTCCTACAATGAGCAGTTCTTC. It codes for CASSPPGLAGCSYNEQFF.

This clone was counted once. The V and J genes are TRBV7-9 and TRBJ2-2; D possibly corresponds to TRBD2 (6 bases). Germline lookup yields CDR1 SEHNR and CDR2 FQNEAQ (reference sequence). V lost 8 bases to trimming and J lost 4 bases, with 11 bases between them. The CDR3 consists of 13 residues. The CDR3 coding sequence is TGTGCCAGCTCCAAACTAGCCACCGGGGAGCTGTTTTTT. Translation gives CASSKLATGELFF.

This chain connects TRBV7-9 to TRBJ1-5, with D uncertain. The CDR3 has 15 amino acids. V was trimmed by 1 base and J by 6 bases, leaving 13 bases between them. The germline V gene has CDR1 SEHNR and CDR2 FQNEAQ (reference sequence). CDR3 DNA sequence: TGTGCCAGCAGCTTAGGAGGGCGCCGGGGTCAGCCCCAGCATTTT. It codes for CASSLGGRRGQPQHF.